This T cell receptor (beta chain) is drawn from a study of blood T cell repertoires in COVID-19. About the study: Italy, Spain and the United States were the sources of the convalescent and acute COVID-19 samples. Sources were T cells, B-cell-depleted T cells, or PBMCs; the material itself was cDNA or gDNA.

This clone has just one count. In terms of age and location, participants ranged from roughly 18 to 100 years and lived in roughly 22 US areas. Clinical history reported by participants formed the basis on which cohorts were assigned. The data were produced by immunoSEQ multiplex PCR, yet TCRdb's version contains in-frame clones alone and is incomplete. The table lists fewer than 500,000 clones, about 85% of them singletons, with approximately 2% in the top ten. Germline values: CDR1 SEHNR, CDR2 FQNEAQ (reference sequence). Trimming cost V 4 bases and J 6 bases, with 9 bases left between them. The CDR3 runs 12 residues.

The clonotype was recovered from a woman between 18 and 29 years old with acute COVID-19. This rearrangement joins TRBV7-9 to TRBJ1-2; D possibly corresponds to TRBD1 (5 bases). The sequencing sample was made of PBMCs or T cells enriched from blood (not recorded which). The CDR3 spells CASSSQENGYTF. The CDR3 DNA sequence: TGTGCCAGCAGCTCACAGGAGAATGGCTACACCTTC.